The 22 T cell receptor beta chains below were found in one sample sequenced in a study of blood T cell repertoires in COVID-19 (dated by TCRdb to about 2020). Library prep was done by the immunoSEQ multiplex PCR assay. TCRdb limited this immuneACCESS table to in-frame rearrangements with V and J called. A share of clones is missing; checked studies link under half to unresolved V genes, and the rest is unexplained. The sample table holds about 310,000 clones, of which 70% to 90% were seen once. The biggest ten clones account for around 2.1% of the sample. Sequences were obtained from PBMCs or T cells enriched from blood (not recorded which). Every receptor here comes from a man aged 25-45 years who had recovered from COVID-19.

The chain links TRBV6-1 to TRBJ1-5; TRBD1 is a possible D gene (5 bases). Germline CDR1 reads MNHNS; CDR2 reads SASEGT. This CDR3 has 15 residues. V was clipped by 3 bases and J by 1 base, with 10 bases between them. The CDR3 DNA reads TGTGCCAGCAGTGAGGGGGGTGGAAGCAATCAGCCCCAGCATTTT. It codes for CASSEGGGSNQPQHF.

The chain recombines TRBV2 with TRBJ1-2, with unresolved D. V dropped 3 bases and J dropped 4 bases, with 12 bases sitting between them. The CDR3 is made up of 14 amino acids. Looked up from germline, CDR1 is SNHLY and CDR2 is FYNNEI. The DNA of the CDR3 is TGTGCCAGCAGTGAGTGGGAGGGAGGCTATGGCTACACCTTC. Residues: CASSEWEGGYGYTF.

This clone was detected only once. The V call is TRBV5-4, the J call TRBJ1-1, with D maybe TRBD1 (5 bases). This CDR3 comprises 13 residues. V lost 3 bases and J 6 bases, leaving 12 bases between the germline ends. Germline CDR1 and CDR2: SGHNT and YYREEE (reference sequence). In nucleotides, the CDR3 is TGTGCCAGCAGCTCGCAGGGTAGTCCTGAAGCTTTCTTT. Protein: CASSSQGSPEAFF.

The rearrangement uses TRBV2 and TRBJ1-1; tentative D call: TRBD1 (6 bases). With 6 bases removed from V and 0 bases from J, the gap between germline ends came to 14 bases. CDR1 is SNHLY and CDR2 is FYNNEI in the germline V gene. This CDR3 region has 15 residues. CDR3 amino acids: CASSRQVSMNTEAFF. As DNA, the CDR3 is TGTGCCAGCAGCCGACAGGTATCCATGAACACTGAAGCTTTCTTT.

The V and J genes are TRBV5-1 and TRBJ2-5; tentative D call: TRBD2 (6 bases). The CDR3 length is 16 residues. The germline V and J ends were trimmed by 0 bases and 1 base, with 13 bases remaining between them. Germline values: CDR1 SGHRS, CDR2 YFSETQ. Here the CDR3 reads CASSLGSSAFQETQYF. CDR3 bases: TGCGCCAGCAGCTTGGGTTCTAGCGCATTCCAAGAGACCCAGTACTTC.

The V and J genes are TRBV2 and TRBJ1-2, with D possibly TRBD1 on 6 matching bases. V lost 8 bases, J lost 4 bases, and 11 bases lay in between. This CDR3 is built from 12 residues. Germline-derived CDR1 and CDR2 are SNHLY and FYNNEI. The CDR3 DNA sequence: TGTGCCAGCGTTGCGGACAGCTATGGCTACACCTTC. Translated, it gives CASVADSYGYTF.

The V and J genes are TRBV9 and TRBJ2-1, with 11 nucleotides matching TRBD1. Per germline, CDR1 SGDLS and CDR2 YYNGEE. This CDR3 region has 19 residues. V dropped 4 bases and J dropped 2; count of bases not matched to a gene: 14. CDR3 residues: CASSPGTGGSTPAYNEQFF. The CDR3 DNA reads TGTGCCAGCAGCCCCGGGACAGGGGGATCGACCCCAGCCTACAATGAGCAGTTCTTC.

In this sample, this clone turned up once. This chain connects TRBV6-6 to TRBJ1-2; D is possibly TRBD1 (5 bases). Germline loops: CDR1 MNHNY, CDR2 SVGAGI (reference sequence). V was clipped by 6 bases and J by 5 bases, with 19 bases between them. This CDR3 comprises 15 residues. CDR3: CASSQGRGGKYGYTF. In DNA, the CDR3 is TGTGCCAGCAGCCAAGGCCGGGGGGGGAAATATGGCTACACCTTC.

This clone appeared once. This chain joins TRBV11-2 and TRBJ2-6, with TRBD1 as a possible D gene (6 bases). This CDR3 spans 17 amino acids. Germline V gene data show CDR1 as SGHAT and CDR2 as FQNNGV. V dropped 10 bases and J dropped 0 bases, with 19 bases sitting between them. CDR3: CATELTGGRSGANVLTF. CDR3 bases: TGTGCCACCGAGCTGACAGGAGGACGCTCTGGGGCCAACGTCCTGACTTTC. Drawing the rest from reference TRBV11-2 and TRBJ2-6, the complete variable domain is EAGVAQSPRYKIIEKRQSVAFWCNPISGHATLYWYQQILGQGPKLLIQFQNNGVVDDSQLPKDRFSAERLKGVDSTLKIQPAKLEDSAVYLCATELTGGRSGANVLTFGAGSRLTVL.

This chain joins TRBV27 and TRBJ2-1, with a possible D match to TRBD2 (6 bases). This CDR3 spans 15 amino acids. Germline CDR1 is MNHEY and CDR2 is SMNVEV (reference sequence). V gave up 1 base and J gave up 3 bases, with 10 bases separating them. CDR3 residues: CASSLFTGDYNEQFF. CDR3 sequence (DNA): TGTGCCAGCAGTTTATTTACGGGAGACTACAATGAGCAGTTCTTC.

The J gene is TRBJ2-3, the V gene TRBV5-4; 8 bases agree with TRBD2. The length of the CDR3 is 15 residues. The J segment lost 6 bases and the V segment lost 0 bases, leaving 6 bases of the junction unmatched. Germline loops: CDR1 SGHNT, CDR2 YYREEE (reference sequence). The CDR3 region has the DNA TGTGCCAGCAGCTTGGTTAGCGGGGTAGCGGATACGCAGTATTTT. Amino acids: CASSLVSGVADTQYF. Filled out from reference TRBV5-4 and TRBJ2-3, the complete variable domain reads ETGVTQSPTHLIKTRGQQVTLRCSSQSGHNTVSWYQQALGQGPQFIFQYYREEENGRGNFPPRFSGLQFPNYSSELNVNALELDDSALYLCASSLVSGVADTQYFGPGTRLTVL.

Written as DNA, the CDR3 is TGCGCCAGCAGCCAAGACAAGGTAGCATGGGACATACGGTTTTTT. Translation gives CASSQDKVAWDIRFF. This chain links TRBV4-3 with TRBJ1-4, with a weak D call TRBD1 (6 bases). Trimming stripped 0 bases from V and 16 bases from J, with 21 bases between. This CDR3 has 15 residues. The germline CDR1 and CDR2 sequences are LGHNA and YSLEER.

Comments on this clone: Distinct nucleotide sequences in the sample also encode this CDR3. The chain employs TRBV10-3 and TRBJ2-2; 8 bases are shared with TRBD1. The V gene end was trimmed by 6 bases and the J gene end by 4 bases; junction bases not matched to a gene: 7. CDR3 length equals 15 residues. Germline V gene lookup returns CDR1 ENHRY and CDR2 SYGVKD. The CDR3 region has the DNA TGTGCCATCAGAGGGACAGGAGGATCCACCGGGGAGCTGTTTTTT. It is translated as CAIRGTGGSTGELFF.

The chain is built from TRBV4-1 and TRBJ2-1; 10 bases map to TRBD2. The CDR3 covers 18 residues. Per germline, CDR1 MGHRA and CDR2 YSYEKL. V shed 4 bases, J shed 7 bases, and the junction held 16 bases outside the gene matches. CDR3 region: CASSLQPSGSSGGNEQFF. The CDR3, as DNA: TGCGCCAGCAGCCTCCAACCCTCCGGATCTAGCGGGGGTAATGAGCAGTTCTTC.

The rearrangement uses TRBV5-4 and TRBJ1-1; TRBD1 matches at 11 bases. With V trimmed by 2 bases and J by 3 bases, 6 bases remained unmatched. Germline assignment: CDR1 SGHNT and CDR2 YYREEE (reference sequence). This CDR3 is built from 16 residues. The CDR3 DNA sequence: TGTGCCAGCAGCTTCGGACAGGGGGCAGTCTACACTGAAGCTTTCTTT. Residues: CASSFGQGAVYTEAFF. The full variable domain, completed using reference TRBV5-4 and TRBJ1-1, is ETGVTQSPTHLIKTRGQQVTLRCSSQSGHNTVSWYQQALGQGPQFIFQYYREEENGRGNFPPRFSGLQFPNYSSELNVNALELDDSALYLCASSFGQGAVYTEAFFGQGTRLTVV.

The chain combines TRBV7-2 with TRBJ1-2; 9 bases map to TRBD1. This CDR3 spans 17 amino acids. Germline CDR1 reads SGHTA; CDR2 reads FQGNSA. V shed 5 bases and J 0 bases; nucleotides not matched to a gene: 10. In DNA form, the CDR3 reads TGTGCCAGCAGCCGTGGGACAGGGATCAATTCTAACTATGGCTACACCTTC. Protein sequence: CASSRGTGINSNYGYTF.

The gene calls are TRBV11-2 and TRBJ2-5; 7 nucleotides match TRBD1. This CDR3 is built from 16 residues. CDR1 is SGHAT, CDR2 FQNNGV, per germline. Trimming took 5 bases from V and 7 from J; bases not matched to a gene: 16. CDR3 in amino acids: CASSPRDRPNSLTQYF. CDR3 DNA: TGTGCCAGCAGCCCCCGGGACAGACCAAATTCGTTGACCCAGTACTTC.

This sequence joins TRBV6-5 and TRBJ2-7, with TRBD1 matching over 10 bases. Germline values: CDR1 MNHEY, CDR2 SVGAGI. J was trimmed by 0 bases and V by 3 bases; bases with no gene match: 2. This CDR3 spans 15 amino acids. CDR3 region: CASSYRDRGSYEQYF. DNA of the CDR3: TGTGCCAGCAGTTATAGGGACAGGGGCTCCTACGAGCAGTACTTC.

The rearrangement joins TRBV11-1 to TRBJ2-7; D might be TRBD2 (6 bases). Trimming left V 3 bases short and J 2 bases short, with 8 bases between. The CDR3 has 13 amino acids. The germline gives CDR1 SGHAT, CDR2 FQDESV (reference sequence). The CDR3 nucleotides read TGTGCCAGCAGCTTCGGCGGGGCCTACGAGCAGTACTTC. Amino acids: CASSFGGAYEQYF.

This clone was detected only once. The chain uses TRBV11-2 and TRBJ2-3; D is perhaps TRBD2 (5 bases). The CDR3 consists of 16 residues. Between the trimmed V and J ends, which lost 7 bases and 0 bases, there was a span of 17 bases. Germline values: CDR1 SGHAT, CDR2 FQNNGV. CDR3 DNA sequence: TGTGCCAGCAAAATCCTCCCCCGGGGTAGCACAGATACGCAGTATTTT. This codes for CASKILPRGSTDTQYF.

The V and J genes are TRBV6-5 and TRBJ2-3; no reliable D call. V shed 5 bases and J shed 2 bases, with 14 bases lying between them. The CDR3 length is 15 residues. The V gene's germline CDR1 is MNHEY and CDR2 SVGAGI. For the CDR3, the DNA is TGTGCCAGCAGTCCCTCCGGTGCGGCCACAGATACGCAGTATTTT. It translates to CASSPSGAATDTQYF.

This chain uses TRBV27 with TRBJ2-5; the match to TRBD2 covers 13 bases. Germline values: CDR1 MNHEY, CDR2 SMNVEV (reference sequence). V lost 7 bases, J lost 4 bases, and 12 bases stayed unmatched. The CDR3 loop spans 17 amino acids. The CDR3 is CASIARLAGGEPETQYF. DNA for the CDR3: TGTGCCAGCATCGCCCGACTAGCGGGGGGCGAGCCAGAGACCCAGTACTTC.